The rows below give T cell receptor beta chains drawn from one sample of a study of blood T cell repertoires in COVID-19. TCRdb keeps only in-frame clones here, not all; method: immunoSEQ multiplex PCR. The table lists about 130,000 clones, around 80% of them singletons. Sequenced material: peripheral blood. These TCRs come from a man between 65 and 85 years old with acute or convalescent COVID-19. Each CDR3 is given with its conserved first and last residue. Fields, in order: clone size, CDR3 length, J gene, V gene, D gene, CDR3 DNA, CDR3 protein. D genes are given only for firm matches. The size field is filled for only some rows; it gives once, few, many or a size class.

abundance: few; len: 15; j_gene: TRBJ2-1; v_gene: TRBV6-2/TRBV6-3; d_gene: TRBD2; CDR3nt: TGTGCCAGCAGTTACCGGCTAGCGGGGGTTAATGAGCAGTTCTTC; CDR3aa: CASSYRLAGVNEQFF
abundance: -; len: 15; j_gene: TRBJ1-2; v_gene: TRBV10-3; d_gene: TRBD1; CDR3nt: TGTGCCATCAGTGAGTCAGGGACAGGGGGAGGAGGCTACACCTTC; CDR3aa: CAISESGTGGGGYTF
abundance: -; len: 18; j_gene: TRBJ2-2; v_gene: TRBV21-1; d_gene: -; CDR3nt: TGTGCCAGCAGCCGGGGGTCACAGGGGGCGTTCGGGATCGGGGAGCTGTTTTTT; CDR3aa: CASSRGSQGAFGIGELFF
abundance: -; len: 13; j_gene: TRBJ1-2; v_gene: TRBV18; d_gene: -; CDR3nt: TGTGCCAGCTCACCAATGCAGGGTGGGGGCTACACCTTC; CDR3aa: CASSPMQGGGYTF
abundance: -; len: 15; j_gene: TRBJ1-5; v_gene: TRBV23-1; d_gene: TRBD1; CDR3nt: TGCGCCAGCAGTCGAAGACAGGGATACAATCAGCCCCAGCATTTT; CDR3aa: CASSRRQGYNQPQHF
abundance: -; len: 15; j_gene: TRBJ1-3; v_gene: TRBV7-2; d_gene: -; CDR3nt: TGTGCCAGCAGCGCCCAGGGTTTCTCTGGAAACACCATATATTTT; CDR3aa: CASSAQGFSGNTIYF
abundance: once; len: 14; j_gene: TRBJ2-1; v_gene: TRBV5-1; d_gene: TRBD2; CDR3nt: TGCGCCAGCAGCTCGGGACTAGCGGGGGGGCTAGCGTTCTTC; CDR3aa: CASSSGLAGGLAFF
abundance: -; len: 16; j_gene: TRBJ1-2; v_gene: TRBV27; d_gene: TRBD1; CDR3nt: TGTGCCAGCAGTTCCCGCCAGGGGGGATTACTCTATGGCTACACCTTC; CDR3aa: CASSSRQGGLLYGYTF
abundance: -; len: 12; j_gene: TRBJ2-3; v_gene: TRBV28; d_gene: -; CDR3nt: TGTGCCAGCAGTACTCAGACAGGCACGCAGTATTTT; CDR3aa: CASSTQTGTQYF
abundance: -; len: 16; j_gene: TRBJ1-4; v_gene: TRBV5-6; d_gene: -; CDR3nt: TGTGCCAGCAGCTTGGGGCACCTTGCAACTAATGAAAAACTGTTTTTT; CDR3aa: CASSLGHLATNEKLFF
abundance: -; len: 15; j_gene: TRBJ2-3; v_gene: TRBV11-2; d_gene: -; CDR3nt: TGTGCCAGCAGCTCCTTCCAGGGGCGGGTAGATACGCAGTATTTT; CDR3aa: CASSSFQGRVDTQYF
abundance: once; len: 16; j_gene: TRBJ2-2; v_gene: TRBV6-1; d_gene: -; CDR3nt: TGTGCCAGCAGTGGTAACGGGGGGCTAGGCACCGGGGAGCTGTTTTTT; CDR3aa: CASSGNGGLGTGELFF
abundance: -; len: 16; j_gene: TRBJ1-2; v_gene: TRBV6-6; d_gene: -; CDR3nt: TGTGCCAGCAGTTACTCGAGCCAGGGTGACAACTATGGCTACACCTTC; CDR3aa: CASSYSSQGDNYGYTF
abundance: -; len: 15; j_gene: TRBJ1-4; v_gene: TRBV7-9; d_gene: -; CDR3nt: TGTGCCAGCAGCTTTGTTTTAGAGAGTAATGAAAAACTGTTTTTT; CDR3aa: CASSFVLESNEKLFF
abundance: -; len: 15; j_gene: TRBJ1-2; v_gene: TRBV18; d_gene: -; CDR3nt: TGTGCCAGCTCACGTCTGCCGGAGGCCAGCTATGGCTACACCTTC; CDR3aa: CASSRLPEASYGYTF
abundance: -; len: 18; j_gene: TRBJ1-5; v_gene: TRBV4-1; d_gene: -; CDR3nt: TGCGCCAGCAGCCAAGAAGAACAGGACGCGTATAGCAATCAGCCCCAGCATTTT; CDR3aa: CASSQEEQDAYSNQPQHF
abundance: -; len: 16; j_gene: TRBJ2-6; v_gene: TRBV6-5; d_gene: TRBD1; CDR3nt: TGTGCCAGCAGTTACTCGAAACAGGGGGTGGCCAACGTCCTGACTTTC; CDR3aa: CASSYSKQGVANVLTF
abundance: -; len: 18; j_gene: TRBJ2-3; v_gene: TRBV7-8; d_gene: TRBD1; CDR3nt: TGTGCCAGCAGCCCAGACAGGGTTAAGGCTTATAGCACAGATACGCAGTATTTT; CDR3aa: CASSPDRVKAYSTDTQYF
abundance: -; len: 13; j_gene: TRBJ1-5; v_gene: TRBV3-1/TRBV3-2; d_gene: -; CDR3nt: TGTGCCAGCAGCCAAGACATCCAGCAGCCCCAGCATTTT; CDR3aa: CASSQDIQQPQHF
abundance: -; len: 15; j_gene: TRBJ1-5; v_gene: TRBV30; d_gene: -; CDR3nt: TGTGCCTGGTCCCGGGGCAGGGAGGGCAATCAGCCCCAGCATTTT; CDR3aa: CAWSRGREGNQPQHF
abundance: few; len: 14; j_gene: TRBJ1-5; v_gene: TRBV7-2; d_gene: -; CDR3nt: TGTGCCAGCAGCTTAGGCAGGCGCAATCAGCCCCAGCATTTT; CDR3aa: CASSLGRRNQPQHF
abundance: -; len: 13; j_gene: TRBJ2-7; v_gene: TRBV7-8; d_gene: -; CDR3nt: TGTGCCAGCAGCCCTACCTCTTCCTACGAGCAGTACTTC; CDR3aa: CASSPTSSYEQYF
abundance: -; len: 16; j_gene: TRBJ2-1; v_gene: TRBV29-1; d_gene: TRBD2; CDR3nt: TGCAGCGTTGAAGATCCGGGGGGGACGGCCTACAATGAGCAGTTCTTC; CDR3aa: CSVEDPGGTAYNEQFF
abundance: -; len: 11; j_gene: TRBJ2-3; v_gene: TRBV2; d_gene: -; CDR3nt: TGTGCCAGCACGCCAGGGGGGACGCAGTATTTT; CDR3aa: CASTPGGTQYF
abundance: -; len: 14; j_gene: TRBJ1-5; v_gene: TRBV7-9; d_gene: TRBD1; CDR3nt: TGTGCCAGCAGCTCGGGACAGGGCCGCCAGCCCCAGCATTTT; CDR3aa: CASSSGQGRQPQHF
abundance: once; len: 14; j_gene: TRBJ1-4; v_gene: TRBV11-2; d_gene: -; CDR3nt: TGTGCCAGAGGCACAGGACCAACTAATGAAAAACTGTTTTTT; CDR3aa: CARGTGPTNEKLFF
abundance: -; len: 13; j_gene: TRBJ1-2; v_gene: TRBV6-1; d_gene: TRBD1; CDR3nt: TGTGCCAGCAGTGAAGTCGACAGGGGTGGCTACACCTTC; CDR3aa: CASSEVDRGGYTF
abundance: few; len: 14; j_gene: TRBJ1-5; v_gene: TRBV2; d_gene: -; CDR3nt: TGTGCCAGCAGTCAGCAGGGTGCTAATCAGCCCCAGCATTTT; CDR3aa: CASSQQGANQPQHF
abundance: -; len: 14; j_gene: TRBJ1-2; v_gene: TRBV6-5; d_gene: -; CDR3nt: TGTGCCAGCAGTCCTAGCGGGGGGCGTTATGGCTACACCTTC; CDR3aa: CASSPSGGRYGYTF
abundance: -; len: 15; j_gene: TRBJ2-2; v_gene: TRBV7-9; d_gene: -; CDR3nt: TGTGCCAGCAGCTTAGGGCAGGTGAACACCGGGGAGCTGTTTTTT; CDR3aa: CASSLGQVNTGELFF
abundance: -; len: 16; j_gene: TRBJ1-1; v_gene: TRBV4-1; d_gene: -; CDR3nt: TGCGCCAGCAGCCAAGATGGCCAGGGTTCAAGGCGTGAAGCTTTCTTT; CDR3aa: CASSQDGQGSRREAFF
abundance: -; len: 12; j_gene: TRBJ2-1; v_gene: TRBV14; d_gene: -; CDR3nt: TGTGCCAGCAGCCAAGCTTACTCAAACCATTTCTTC; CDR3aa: CASSQAYSNHFF
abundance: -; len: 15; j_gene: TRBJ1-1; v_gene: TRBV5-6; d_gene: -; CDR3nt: TGTGCCAGCAGCTTGGGACAGAGAGAAGGCACTGAAGCTTTCTTT; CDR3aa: CASSLGQREGTEAFF
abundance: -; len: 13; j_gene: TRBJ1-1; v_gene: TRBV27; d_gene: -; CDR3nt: TGTGCCAGCAGTGCATGGGGCTACACTGAAGCTTTCTTT; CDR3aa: CASSAWGYTEAFF
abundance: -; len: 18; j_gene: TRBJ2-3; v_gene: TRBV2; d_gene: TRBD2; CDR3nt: TGTGCCAGCAGCTCCAGCTATACTAGCGGGGGGATCACAGATACGCAGTATTTT; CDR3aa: CASSSSYTSGGITDTQYF
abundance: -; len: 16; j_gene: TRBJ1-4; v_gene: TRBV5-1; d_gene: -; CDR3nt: TGCGCCAGCAGCTTTCAGGGGATTGCAACTAATGAAAAACTGTTTTTT; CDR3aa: CASSFQGIATNEKLFF
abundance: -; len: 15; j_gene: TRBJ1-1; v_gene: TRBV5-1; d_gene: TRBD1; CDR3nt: TGCGCCAGCAGCCCCAGACAGGGGAAGGGGGCTGAAGCTTTCTTT; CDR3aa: CASSPRQGKGAEAFF
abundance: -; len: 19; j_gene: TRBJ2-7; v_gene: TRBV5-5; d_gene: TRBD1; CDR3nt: TGTGCCAGCAGCGCCCTCATGGCCCCCGACAGGGAACTCTCCTACGAGCAGTACTTC; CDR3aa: CASSALMAPDRELSYEQYF
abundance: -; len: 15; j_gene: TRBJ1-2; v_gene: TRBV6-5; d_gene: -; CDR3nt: TGTGCCAGCAGTCAGGGAAAGCGGGGAAGTTATGGCTACACCTTC; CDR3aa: CASSQGKRGSYGYTF
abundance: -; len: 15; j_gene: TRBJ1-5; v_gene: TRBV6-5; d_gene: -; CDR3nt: TGTGCCAGCAGTTCGGGGGTTCGTAGCAATCAGCCCCAGCATTTT; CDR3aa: CASSSGVRSNQPQHF
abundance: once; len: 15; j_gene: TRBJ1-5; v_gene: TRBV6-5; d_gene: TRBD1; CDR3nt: TGTGCCAGCAGTTTTCCGACAGGGTCAAATCAGCCCCAGCATTTT; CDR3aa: CASSFPTGSNQPQHF
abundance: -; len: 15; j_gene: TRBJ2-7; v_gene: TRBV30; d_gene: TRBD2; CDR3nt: TGTGCCTGGAGTGTAGGACTAGCGGGGTCCTACGAGCAGTACTTC; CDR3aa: CAWSVGLAGSYEQYF
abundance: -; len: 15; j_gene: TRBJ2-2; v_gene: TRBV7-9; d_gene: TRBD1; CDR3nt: TGTGCCAGCAGCCCGGACAGGGGGCTGGTCGGGGAGCTGTTTTTT; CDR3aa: CASSPDRGLVGELFF
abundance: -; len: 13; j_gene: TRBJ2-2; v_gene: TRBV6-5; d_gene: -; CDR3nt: TGTGCCAGTCACCGACGGGGATCCGGGGAGCTGTTTTTT; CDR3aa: CASHRRGSGELFF
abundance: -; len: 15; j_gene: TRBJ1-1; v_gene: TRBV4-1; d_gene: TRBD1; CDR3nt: TGCGCCAGCAGCCCCGACAGGGTAAGCAGCACTGAAGCTTTCTTT; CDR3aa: CASSPDRVSSTEAFF
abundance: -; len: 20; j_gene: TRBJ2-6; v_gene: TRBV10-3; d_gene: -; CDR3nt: TGTGCCATCATGGGACCGGTGGGGGCCGCAGCGACATCTGGGGCCAACGTCCTGACTTTC; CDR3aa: CAIMGPVGAAATSGANVLTF
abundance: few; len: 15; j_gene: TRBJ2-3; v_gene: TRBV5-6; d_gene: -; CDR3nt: TGTGCCAGCAGCCCGATGGGGGGGGCCACAGATACGCAGTATTTT; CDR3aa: CASSPMGGATDTQYF
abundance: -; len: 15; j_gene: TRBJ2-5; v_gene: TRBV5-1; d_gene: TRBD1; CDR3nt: TGCGCCAGCAGCAACGGACAGGGGGCAGGGGAGACCCAGTACTTC; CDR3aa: CASSNGQGAGETQYF
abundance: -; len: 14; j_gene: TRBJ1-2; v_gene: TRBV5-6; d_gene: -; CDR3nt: TGTGCCAGCAGCTTGGCCAGGGCTAACTATGGCTACACCTTC; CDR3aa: CASSLARANYGYTF
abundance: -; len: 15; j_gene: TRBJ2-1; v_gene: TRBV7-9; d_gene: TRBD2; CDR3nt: TGTGCCAGCAGCTTAGCTCTAGCGGGGAGGGGAGAGCAGTTCTTC; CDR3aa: CASSLALAGRGEQFF
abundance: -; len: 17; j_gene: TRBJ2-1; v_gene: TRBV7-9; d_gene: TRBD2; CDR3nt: TGTGCCAGCAGCCACCCCCCCGGCGTTAGCGGGGGGTCCGAGCAGTTCTTC; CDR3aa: CASSHPPGVSGGSEQFF
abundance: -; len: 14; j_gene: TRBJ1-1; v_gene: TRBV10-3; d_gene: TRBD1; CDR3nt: TGTGCCATCAGGGGGGGGACAGGGAACACTGAAGCTTTCTTT; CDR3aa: CAIRGGTGNTEAFF
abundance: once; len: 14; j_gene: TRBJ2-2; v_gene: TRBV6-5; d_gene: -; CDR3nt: TGTGCCAGCAGTTCTACAGCGGGCACCGGGGAACTGTTTTTT; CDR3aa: CASSSTAGTGELFF
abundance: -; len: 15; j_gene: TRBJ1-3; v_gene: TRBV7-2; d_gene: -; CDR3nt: TGTGCCAGCAGCCCATTCGCAGGTTCTGGAAACACCATATATTTT; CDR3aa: CASSPFAGSGNTIYF
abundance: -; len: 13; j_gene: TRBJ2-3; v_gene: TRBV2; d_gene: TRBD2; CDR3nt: TGTGCCAGCAGGACTAGCGTAACAGATACGCAGTATTTT; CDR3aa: CASRTSVTDTQYF
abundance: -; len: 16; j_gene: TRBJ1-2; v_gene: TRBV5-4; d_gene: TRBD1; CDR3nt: TGTGCCAGCAGCTTGGGACAGGGCTTAGCTAACTATGGCTACACCTTC; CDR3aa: CASSLGQGLANYGYTF
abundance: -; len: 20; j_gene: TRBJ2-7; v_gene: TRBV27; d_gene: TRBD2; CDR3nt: TGTGCCAGCAGTTCTTATGTACCCGGACTAGCGGGGATCATGGGCTACGAGCAGTACTTC; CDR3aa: CASSSYVPGLAGIMGYEQYF
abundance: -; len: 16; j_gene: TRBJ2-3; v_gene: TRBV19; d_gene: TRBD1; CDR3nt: TGTGCCAGTAGTATACAGGGGGCAGCTTTCACAGATACGCAGTATTTT; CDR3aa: CASSIQGAAFTDTQYF
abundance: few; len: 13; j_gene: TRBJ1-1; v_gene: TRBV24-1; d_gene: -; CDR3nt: TGTGCCACCAAGGGGGAAATGAACACTGAAGCTTTCTTT; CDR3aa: CATKGEMNTEAFF